Reported below is one TCR beta chain. In the original processing: Amplification with reference gene primers provided the estimates of nucleated cell counts. Assay used: immunoSEQ multiplex PCR; TCRdb lists only in-frame clones, some missing. For V, J and clone size, that table is used; D and trimming come from the DNA. Here the sample spans about 410,000 clones, about 88% being singletons. This entry comes from a study of blood T cell repertoires in COVID-19. Study summary: Spain, Italy and the United States supplied samples that represented acute and convalescent COVID-19.

Seattle's enrolled individuals joined amid active infection and were then monitored longitudinally. Material for sequencing was peripheral blood. This clonotype was sampled from a woman in her thirties or forties with COVID-19, enrolled during active disease.

CDR3 in amino acids: CATDRGRNTEAFF. DNA of the CDR3: TGTGCCACCGACAGGGGGCGGAACACTGAAGCTTTCTTT. The gene calls are TRBV24-1 and TRBJ1-1; 10 bases are shared with TRBD1. Per the germline V gene, CDR1 is KGHDR and CDR2 is SFDVKD. The trim removed 9 bases at V and 1 base at J, leaving 1 base unmatched. The CDR3 totals 13 residues.